One sample yielded the 4 T cell receptor beta chains listed below, sequenced in a study of blood T cell repertoires in COVID-19. Sequenced by immunoSEQ multiplex PCR; TCRdb stores in-frame clones only, minus some. The sample consists of about 190,000 clones, roughly 84% of them appearing once. Sequenced sample: peripheral blood. The receptors come from a woman aged 40 to 50 who had recovered from COVID-19.

This chain uses TRBV12-3 or TRBV12-4 with TRBJ2-5; 7 positions agree with TRBD2. V shed 7 bases, J shed 5 bases, and the junction held 7 bases outside the gene matches. This CDR3 contains 13 residues. The CDR3 bases are TGTGCCAGCACCACCGGGGGGTGGGAGACCCAGTACTTC. Protein: CASTTGGWETQYF.

In its sample, this clone was seen a few times. V gene TRBV24-1 combines with J gene TRBJ1-2; D gene ambiguous. Trimming left V 5 bases short and J 7 bases short, with 16 bases between. The CDR3 runs to 14 residues. Germline lookup yields CDR1 KGHDR and CDR2 SFDVKD. The CDR3 DNA follows: TGTGCCACCAGTGGACATTCCTCAACCACTGGCTACACCTTC. It specifies CATSGHSSTTGYTF.

The CDR3 spells CASSLSVGGITEAFF. The CDR3 DNA is TGTGCCAGCAGTTTGAGTGTGGGGGGGATCACTGAAGCTTTCTTT. The chain joins TRBV27 to TRBJ1-1, with D possibly TRBD1 on 5 matching bases. Germline loops: CDR1 MNHEY, CDR2 SMNVEV (reference sequence). The V end lost 3 bases, the J end lost 4 bases, and 15 bases lay between the germline ends. The CDR3 has 15 amino acids.

This chain connects TRBV27 to TRBJ2-6; D unclear. The CDR3 spans 14 residues. The germline V and J ends were trimmed by 7 bases and 0 bases, with 7 bases remaining between them. Germline V gene data show CDR1 as MNHEY and CDR2 as SMNVEV (reference sequence). In nucleotides, the CDR3 is TGTGCCAGCACCAGACTCTCTGGGGCCAACGTCCTGACTTTC. Its translation: CASTRLSGANVLTF. Looking up the rest from reference TRBV27 and TRBJ2-6 gives the full variable domain: EAQVTQNPRYLITVTGKKLTVTCSQNMNHEYMSWYRQDPGLGLRQIYYSMNVEVTDKGDVPEGYKVSRKEKRNFPLILESPSPNQTSLYFCASTRLSGANVLTFGAGSRLTVL.